These 7 T cell receptor beta chains came from one sample sequenced in a study of shared clonotypes between healthy human individuals. The assay was immunoSEQ multiplex PCR, and TCRdb's table has in-frame clones only and misses some. The data hold approximately 320,000 clones, with around nine tenths observed a single time. Material for sequencing was memory CD8+ T cells sorted from blood. Subset denoted: CD45RO+ cells pooled with CCR7-negative TemRA cells. Receptor source: a man between 18 and 29 years old in good health.

The chain couples TRBV5-1 to TRBJ1-1; TRBD1 aligns across 7 bases. The V segment lost 2 bases and the J segment 0 bases; nucleotides outside the gene matches: 4. Germline V lookup: CDR1 SGHRS, CDR2 YFSETQ. The CDR3 sequence is 15 residues long. CDR3 region: CASSFQQGLNTEAFF. The CDR3 nucleotides are TGCGCCAGCAGCTTTCAACAGGGGCTGAACACTGAAGCTTTCTTT.

CDR3 nucleotides: TGTGCCAGCAGTGAACCGACAGGGTGGGGGGACTACGAGCAGTACTTC. Its protein is CASSEPTGWGDYEQYF. This sequence joins TRBV6-1 and TRBJ2-7; D perhaps matches TRBD1 (7 bases). Germline V gene sequence: CDR1 MNHNS, CDR2 SASEGT. This CDR3 contains 16 residues. V lost 2 bases and J lost 3, with 17 bases in between.

V gene TRBV5-1 combines with J gene TRBJ2-7; 9 bases map to TRBD1. V dropped 1 base and J dropped 2; count of bases not matched to a gene: 10. The CDR3 has 17 amino acids. The germline V gene has CDR1 SGHRS and CDR2 YFSETQ. CDR3: CASSLLHRGHLAYEQYF. DNA for the CDR3: TGCGCCAGCAGCTTGTTGCACAGGGGGCATCTCGCCTACGAGCAGTACTTC.

The chain couples TRBV30 to TRBJ2-1; no reliable D call. There are 12 residues in the CDR3. V lost 3 bases and J 3 bases, leaving 6 bases between the germline ends. Germline loops: CDR1 GTSNPN, CDR2 SVGIG (reference sequence). CDR3 region: CAWRDNYNEQFF. DNA of the CDR3: TGTGCCTGGAGGGATAACTACAATGAGCAGTTCTTC. The complete variable domain, with remaining parts taken from reference TRBV30 and TRBJ2-1, reads SQTIHQWPATLVQPVGSPLSLECTVEGTSNPNLYWYRQAAGRGLQLLFYSVGIGQISSEVPQNLSASRPQDRQFILSSKKLLLSDSGFYLCAWRDNYNEQFFGPGTRLTVL.

The J gene is TRBJ2-2, the V gene TRBV5-1; TRBD2 aligns across 14 bases. This CDR3 region has 18 residues. Looked up from germline, CDR1 is SGHRS and CDR2 is YFSETQ. J was trimmed by 1 base and V by 4 bases; bases with no gene match: 6. The CDR3 DNA follows: TGCGCCAGCAGCCCGGGGACTAGCGGGGGCCTGAACACCGGGGAGCTGTTTTTT. It is translated as CASSPGTSGGLNTGELFF.

The chain uses TRBV10-1 and TRBJ2-3; D may be TRBD2 (6 bases). Trimming removed 0 bases at V and 5 bases at J, with 18 bases between. Germline V gives CDR1 WNHNN, CDR2 SYGVQD (reference sequence). There are 17 residues in the CDR3. The chain's CDR3 is CASSESNRRDAGDTQYF. The CDR3 bases are TGCGCCAGCAGTGAGTCGAATAGGAGGGACGCTGGAGATACGCAGTATTTT.

The V call is TRBV5-1, the J call TRBJ1-2; 7 positions match TRBD1. The CDR3 contains 16 residues. The V segment lost 3 bases and the J segment 6 bases; nucleotides outside the gene matches: 14. Germline CDR1 is SGHRS and CDR2 is YFSETQ. The CDR3 sequence: CASSWDRDVWSDGYTF. In DNA form, the CDR3 reads TGCGCCAGCAGCTGGGACAGAGACGTATGGTCGGATGGCTACACCTTC.